This TCR beta chain derives from a study of T cells in Graves' hyperthyroidism and ophthalmopathy. Study-level results: Blood held most thyroid clonotypes expanded above 0.001 frequency.

From germline, CDR1 is DFQATT and CDR2 SNEGSKA (reference sequence). V was clipped by 7 bases and J by 7 bases, with 16 bases between them. This CDR3 comprises 13 residues. A note on this clonotype: The target antigen is unknown.

Amplified TCR beta CDR3 regions came from RNA transcripts. When the TCR CDR3 underwent first-round RT-PCR, the HTBI primer set was used. From the multiplex PCR reads, TCRdb called clonotypes with MiXCR, one entry per CDR3 protein. The table lists under 350,000 distinct CDR3 sequences, under 25% of them singletons, with 50% in the top ten. If no ophthalmopathy progression occurred within 18 months, Graves' hyperthyroidism was stable. Uncontrolled infection, other autoimmune disease, pregnancy or lactation led to exclusion. Fresh 10 ml peripheral blood yielded PBMCs. The receptor comes from a woman in her 50s with Graves' hyperthyroidism. The V and J genes are TRBV20-1 and TRBJ2-2; possible D gene TRBD2, 5 bases. Material: blood. This CDR3 is CSGGKMSNGELFF. CDR3 in DNA: TGCAGTGGAGGGAAGATGAGTAACGGGGAGCTGTTTTTT.